The rows below give T cell receptor beta chains drawn from one sample of a study of graft-versus-host responses after intestinal transplantation. No antigen has been identified for these receptors. TCRdb's table, derived via immunoSEQ multiplex PCR, lists solely in-frame clones and lacks some. The table has around 100,000 clones, 91% seen once; the top ten hold about 0.18%. The sample consisted of unstimulated CD4+ T cells sorted from spleen or lymph node cells, taken before transplant. The receptors shown here come from a human donor who was the organ donor for an intestinal transplant. CDR3s include the opening cysteine and the closing phenylalanine or tryptophan. The D gene is left open where the match is weak. For some rows the clone size is stated as once, few or many, or as a class when expanded; others skip it.

clone_size | d_call | cdr3_length | j_call | v_call | cdr3_aa | cdr3_nt
- | - | 13 | TRBJ1-3 | TRBV2 | CASTQGPDGTIYF | TGTGCCAGCACCCAGGGTCCGGATGGCACCATATATTTT
once | - | 14 | TRBJ1-1 | TRBV6-5 | CASRTGHPNTEAFF | TGTGCCAGCAGAACGGGACACCCGAACACTGAAGCTTTCTTT
once | - | 12 | TRBJ1-1 | TRBV19 | CASGRMGDEAFF | TGTGCCAGTGGGCGCATGGGTGATGAAGCTTTCTTT
once | - | 15 | TRBJ1-1 | TRBV19 | CASSPWLGRNTEAFF | TGTGCCAGTAGCCCTTGGTTGGGCAGAAACACTGAAGCTTTCTTT
- | - | 12 | TRBJ1-2 | TRBV10-3 | CAITGGVNGYTF | TGTGCCATCACAGGAGGGGTCAATGGCTACACCTTC
- | TRBD2 | 14 | TRBJ2-5 | TRBV7-3 | CASTPGGGGETQYF | TGTGCCAGCACCCCCGGGGGGGGTGGGGAGACCCAGTACTTC
- | - | 13 | TRBJ1-3 | TRBV25-1 | CASGAVLGNTIYF | TGTGCCAGCGGGGCGGTTCTCGGAAACACCATATATTTT
- | - | 15 | TRBJ1-2 | TRBV9 | CASSVARLSNYGYTF | TGTGCCAGCAGCGTAGCGAGGTTATCAAACTATGGCTACACCTTC
- | TRBD2 | 15 | TRBJ2-3 | TRBV2 | CASRIAGGRTDTQYF | TGTGCCAGCAGGATAGCGGGGGGCCGCACAGATACGCAGTATTTT
- | TRBD2 | 13 | TRBJ2-7 | TRBV2 | CARSGTSGDEQYF | TGTGCCCGTTCCGGGACTAGCGGGGACGAGCAGTACTTC
- | - | 15 | TRBJ2-2 | TRBV7-3 | CASSLSAGYTGELFF | TGTGCCAGCAGCTTAAGTGCGGGGTACACCGGGGAGCTGTTTTTT
- | TRBD2 | 14 | TRBJ2-5 | TRBV6-1 | CASRKRGGGETQYF | TGTGCCAGCAGGAAGCGGGGGGGAGGAGAGACCCAGTACTTC
- | - | 15 | TRBJ2-1 | TRBV5-4 | CASSLVGGGKNEQFF | TGTGCCAGCAGCTTAGTGGGGGGGGGCAAAAATGAGCAGTTCTTC
- | TRBD1 | 14 | TRBJ1-2 | TRBV19 | CASRSGQGNYGYTF | TGTGCCAGTAGATCGGGACAGGGGAACTATGGCTACACCTTC
once | - | 13 | TRBJ1-5 | TRBV19 | CARSTVSNQPQHF | TGTGCCAGGTCGACAGTTAGCAATCAGCCCCAGCATTTT
- | TRBD2 | 15 | TRBJ2-2 | TRBV2 | CASGTSGGAIGELFF | TGTGCCAGCGGGACTAGCGGGGGGGCCATCGGGGAGCTGTTTTTT
- | - | 14 | TRBJ1-1 | TRBV29-1 | CSVGGRGTNTEAFF | TGCAGCGTCGGGGGACGGGGGACGAACACTGAAGCTTTCTTT
- | - | 14 | TRBJ2-7 | TRBV27 | CASSNIGGLREQYF | TGTGCCAGCAGTAATATAGGGGGATTGAGGGAGCAGTACTTC
- | - | 14 | TRBJ2-7 | TRBV28 | CASSLVPLPYEQYF | TGTGCCAGCAGTTTAGTGCCACTGCCCTACGAGCAGTACTTC
- | TRBD2 | 12 | TRBJ2-1 | TRBV7-3 | CASSHPSGEQFF | TGTGCCAGCAGCCACCCTAGCGGCGAGCAGTTCTTC
- | TRBD1 | 10 | TRBJ2-1 | TRBV30 | CAGSTGTPLF | TGTGCCGGATCGACAGGGACGCCCCTCTTC
- | - | 11 | TRBJ1-2 | TRBV7-7 | CAIIGDYGYTF | TGTGCCATCATCGGGGACTATGGCTACACCTTC
- | - | 15 | TRBJ1-3 | TRBV7-7 | CASSVTPGAGNTIYF | TGTGCTAGCAGCGTGACCCCGGGGGCTGGAAACACCATATATTTT
- | - | 11 | TRBJ2-7 | TRBV6-5 | CASLQGYEQYF | TGTGCCAGCTTACAGGGCTACGAGCAGTACTTC
- | - | 13 | TRBJ2-3 | TRBV4-3 | CASSQVYTDTQYF | TGCGCCAGCAGCCAAGTATATACAGATACGCAGTATTTT
- | TRBD2 | 16 | TRBJ2-3 | TRBV4-2 | CASSQGAGGHTDTQYF | TGTGCCAGCAGCCAAGGAGCGGGGGGGCATACAGATACGCAGTATTTT
- | - | 15 | TRBJ2-6 | TRBV7-2 | CASSFWGVGANVLTF | TGTGCCAGCAGCTTTTGGGGGGTTGGGGCCAACGTCCTGACTTTC
once | - | 16 | TRBJ2-3 | TRBV27 | CASSSAGQGSTDTQYF | TGTGCCAGCAGTTCAGCCGGGCAGGGAAGCACAGATACGCAGTATTTT
few | - | 15 | TRBJ1-1 | TRBV4-1 | CASSQDWGEDTEAFF | TGCGCCAGCAGCCAAGATTGGGGCGAGGACACTGAAGCTTTCTTT
- | - | 18 | TRBJ1-2 | TRBV7-2 | CASTISRMQADRGYGYTF | TGTGCCAGCACCATCTCCCGGATGCAGGCAGACCGGGGCTATGGCTACACCTTC
- | TRBD1 | 14 | TRBJ2-7 | TRBV5-1 | CASSLDRGNYEQYF | TGCGCCAGCAGCTTGGACAGGGGGAACTACGAGCAGTACTTC
once | TRBD1 | 15 | TRBJ2-3 | TRBV4-1 | CASSQEDRGTDTQYF | TGCGCCAGCAGCCAAGAGGACAGGGGCACAGATACGCAGTATTTT
- | - | 16 | TRBJ1-1 | TRBV7-2 | CASSLEFRFMNTEAFF | TGTGCCAGCAGCTTAGAGTTCCGGTTCATGAACACTGAAGCTTTCTTT
- | TRBD1 | 18 | TRBJ2-7 | TRBV5-1 | CASRFWDRKNQPTSEQYF | TGCGCCAGCAGATTTTGGGACAGGAAAAACCAGCCCACCTCCGAGCAGTACTTC
- | - | 13 | TRBJ1-1 | TRBV7-3 | CASSSRQNTEAFF | TGTGCCAGCAGCTCAAGACAGAACACTGAAGCTTTCTTT
- | TRBD2 | 15 | TRBJ2-1 | TRBV19 | CASSPIAGGFGEQFF | TGTGCCAGTAGTCCCATAGCGGGGGGTTTCGGTGAGCAGTTCTTC
- | - | 15 | TRBJ2-2 | TRBV5-1 | CASNGRHRRTGELFF | TGCGCCAGCAACGGGCGACATAGGAGGACCGGGGAGCTGTTTTTT
few | - | 12 | TRBJ2-4 | TRBV6-1 | CASSAAGTFQYF | TGTGCCAGCAGTGCCGCCGGGACTTTTCAGTACTTC
- | TRBD1 | 13 | TRBJ2-5 | TRBV2 | CASSLDRRETQYF | TGTGCCAGCAGTTTGGACAGGAGGGAGACCCAGTACTTC
- | TRBD1 | 14 | TRBJ1-1 | TRBV6-5 | CASSYLGGNTEAFF | TGTGCCAGCAGTTACTTAGGGGGCAACACTGAAGCTTTCTTT
- | - | 14 | TRBJ2-3 | TRBV7-9 | CASRPSGGTDTQYF | TGTGCCAGCAGACCTTCTGGAGGCACAGATACGCAGTATTTT
- | TRBD2 | 16 | TRBJ2-7 | TRBV5-6 | CASSPGGGGRTYEQYF | TGTGCCAGCAGCCCGGGGGGCGGGGGGCGAACCTACGAGCAGTACTTC
- | - | 11 | TRBJ2-5 | TRBV5-1 | CASSLQETQYF | TGCGCCAGCAGTTTACAAGAGACCCAGTACTTC
- | - | 9 | TRBJ2-7 | TRBV5-8 | CASSLEQYF | TGTGCCAGCAGCCTCGAGCAGTACTTC
- | TRBD1 | 19 | TRBJ1-4 | TRBV4-2 | CASSQALSRGRVANEKLFF | TGTGCCAGCAGCCAAGCGCTATCCAGGGGGCGAGTAGCTAATGAAAAACTGTTTTTT
once | - | 12 | TRBJ1-2 | TRBV5-1 | CASSSQGTGYTF | TGCGCCAGCAGCTCCCAGGGGACTGGCTACACCTTC
- | TRBD1 | 15 | TRBJ2-5 | TRBV7-9 | CASSLAGDREGTQYF | TGTGCCAGCAGCTTAGCCGGGGACAGGGAGGGGACCCAGTACTTC
- | - | 15 | TRBJ1-1 | TRBV5-4 | CASSLEAAPNTEAFF | TGTGCCAGCAGCTTGGAGGCGGCTCCTAACACTGAAGCTTTCTTT
- | TRBD2 | 14 | TRBJ2-7 | TRBV10-3 | CAIRAGAGEYEQYF | TGTGCCATCAGGGCGGGAGCGGGGGAGTACGAGCAGTACTTC